This TCR beta chain was profiled in a study of blood T cell repertoires in COVID-19. Looking at the study overall: Both acute and convalescent COVID-19 samples were obtained from the United States, Italy and Spain.

TCRdb's copy holds only in-frame clones and misses some; the assay was immunoSEQ multiplex PCR. The data contain roughly 400,000 clones, approximately 89% of them seen just once; the ten biggest clones take up roughly 2.1%. Material for sequencing was peripheral blood. The TCR originated in a woman in her sixties or seventies with COVID-19, enrolled during active disease.

The CDR3 nucleotides read TGTGCCAGCAGCTCTCCCGGGACTCCAACCACCCAGTACTTC. This encodes CASSSPGTPTTQYF. The chain links TRBV11-1 to TRBJ2-5; TRBD2 might be the D (6 bases). Between the trimmed V and J ends, which lost 4 bases and 8 bases, there was a span of 17 bases. Looked up from germline, CDR1 is SGHAT and CDR2 is FQDESV (reference sequence). This CDR3 contains 14 residues.